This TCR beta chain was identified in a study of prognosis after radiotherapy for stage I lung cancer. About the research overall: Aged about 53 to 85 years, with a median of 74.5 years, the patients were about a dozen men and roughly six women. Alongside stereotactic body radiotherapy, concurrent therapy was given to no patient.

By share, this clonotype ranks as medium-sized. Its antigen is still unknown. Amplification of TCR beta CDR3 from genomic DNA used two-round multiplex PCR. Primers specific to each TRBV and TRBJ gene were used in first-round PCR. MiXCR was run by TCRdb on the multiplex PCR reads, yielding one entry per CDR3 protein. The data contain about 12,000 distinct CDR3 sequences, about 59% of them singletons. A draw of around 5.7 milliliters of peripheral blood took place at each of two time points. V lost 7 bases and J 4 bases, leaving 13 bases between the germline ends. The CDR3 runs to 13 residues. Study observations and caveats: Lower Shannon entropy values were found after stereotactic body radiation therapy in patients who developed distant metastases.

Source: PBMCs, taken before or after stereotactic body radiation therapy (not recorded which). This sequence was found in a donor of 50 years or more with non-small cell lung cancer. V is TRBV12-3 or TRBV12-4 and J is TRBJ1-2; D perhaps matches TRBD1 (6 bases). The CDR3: CASIVQGSYGYTF. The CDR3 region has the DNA TGTGCCAGCATTGTACAGGGTTCCTATGGCTACACCTTC.